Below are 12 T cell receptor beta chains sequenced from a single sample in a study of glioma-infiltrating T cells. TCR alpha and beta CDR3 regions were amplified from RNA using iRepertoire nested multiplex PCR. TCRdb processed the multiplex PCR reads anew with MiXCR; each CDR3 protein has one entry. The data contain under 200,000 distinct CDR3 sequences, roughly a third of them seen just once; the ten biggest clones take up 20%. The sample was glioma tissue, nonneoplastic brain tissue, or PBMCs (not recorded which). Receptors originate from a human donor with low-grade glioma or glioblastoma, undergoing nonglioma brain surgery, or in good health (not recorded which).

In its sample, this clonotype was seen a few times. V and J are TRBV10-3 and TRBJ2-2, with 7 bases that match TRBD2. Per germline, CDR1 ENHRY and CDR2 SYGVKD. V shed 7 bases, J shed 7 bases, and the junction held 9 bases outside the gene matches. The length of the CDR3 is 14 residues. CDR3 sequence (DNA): TGTGCCATCAAATTCGGACTAGACGGCGGGGAGCTGTTTTTT. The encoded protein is CAIKFGLDGGELFF.

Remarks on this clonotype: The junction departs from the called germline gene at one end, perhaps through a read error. The CDR3 here is CAIRMGQGENQYF. The CDR3 region has the DNA TGTGCCATCAGGATGGGACAGGGAGAGAACCAGTACTTC. The chain uses TRBV10-3 and TRBJ2-3; 9 nucleotides align to TRBD1. The DNA end is a closer match to TRBJ2-5, so the J assignment may be wrong. The V gene's germline CDR1 is ENHRY and CDR2 SYGVKD. The CDR3 contains 13 residues.

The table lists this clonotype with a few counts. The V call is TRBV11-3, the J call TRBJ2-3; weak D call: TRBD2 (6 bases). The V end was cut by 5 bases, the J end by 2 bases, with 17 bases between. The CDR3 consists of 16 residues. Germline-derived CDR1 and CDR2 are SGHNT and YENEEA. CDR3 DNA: TGTGCCAGCAGCGATGGCTGGGGGACTCACACAGATACGCAGTATTTT. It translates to CASSDGWGTHTDTQYF.

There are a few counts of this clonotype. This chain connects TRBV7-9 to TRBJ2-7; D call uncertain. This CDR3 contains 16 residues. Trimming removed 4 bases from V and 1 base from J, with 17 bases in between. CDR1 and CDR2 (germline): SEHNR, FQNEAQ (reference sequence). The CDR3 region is CASSSEYPGGSYEQYF. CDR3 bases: TGTGCCAGCAGCTCAGAATATCCAGGTGGATCCTACGAGCAGTACTTC.

Here the CDR3 reads CASSWGTGGYNEQFF. As DNA, the CDR3 is TGTGCCAGTTCATGGGGGACTGGTGGGTACAATGAGCAGTTCTTC. The chain links TRBV7-9 to TRBJ2-1, with D perhaps TRBD2 (6 bases). V gave up 9 bases and J gave up 4 bases, with 19 bases separating them. CDR1 is SEHNR and CDR2 is FQNEAQ in the germline V gene (reference sequence). The CDR3 totals 15 residues.

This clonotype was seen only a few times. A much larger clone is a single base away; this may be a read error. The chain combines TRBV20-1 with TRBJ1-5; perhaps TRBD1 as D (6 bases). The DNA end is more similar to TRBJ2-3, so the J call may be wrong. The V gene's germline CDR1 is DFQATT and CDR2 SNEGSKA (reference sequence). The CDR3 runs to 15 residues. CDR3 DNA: TGCAGTGCTAGAGAACCCGGACAGCACAATCAGCCCCAGTATTTT. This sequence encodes CSAREPGQHNQPQYF.

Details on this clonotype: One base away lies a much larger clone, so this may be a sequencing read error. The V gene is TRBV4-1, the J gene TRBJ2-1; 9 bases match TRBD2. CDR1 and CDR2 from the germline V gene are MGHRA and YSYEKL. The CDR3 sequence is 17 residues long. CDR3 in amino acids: CTSSLREGSSSYNEQFF. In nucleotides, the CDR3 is TGCACCAGCAGCCTGCGGGAGGGGAGCAGCTCCTACAATGAGCAGTTCTTC.

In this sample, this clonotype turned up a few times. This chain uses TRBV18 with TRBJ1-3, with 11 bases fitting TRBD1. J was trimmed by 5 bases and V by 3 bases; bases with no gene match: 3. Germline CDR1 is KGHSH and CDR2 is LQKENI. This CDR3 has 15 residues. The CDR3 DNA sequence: TGTGCCAGCTCACCGGACAGGGGGCGAAGAAACACCATATATTTT. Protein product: CASSPDRGRRNTIYF.

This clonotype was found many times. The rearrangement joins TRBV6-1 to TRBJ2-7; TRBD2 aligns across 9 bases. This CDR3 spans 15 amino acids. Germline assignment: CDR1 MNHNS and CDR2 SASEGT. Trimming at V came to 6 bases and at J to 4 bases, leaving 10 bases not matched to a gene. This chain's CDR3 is CASSSPQAGGYEQYF. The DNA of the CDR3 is TGTGCCAGCAGCTCCCCCCAGGCGGGAGGGTACGAGCAGTACTTC.

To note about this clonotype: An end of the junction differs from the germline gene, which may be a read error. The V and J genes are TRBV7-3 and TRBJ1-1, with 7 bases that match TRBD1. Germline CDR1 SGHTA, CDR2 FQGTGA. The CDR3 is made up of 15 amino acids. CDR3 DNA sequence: TGTGCCAGCAGCCTCTGGGGCAGGGGGAACGCTGAAGCTTTCTTT. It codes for CASSLWGRGNAEAFF.

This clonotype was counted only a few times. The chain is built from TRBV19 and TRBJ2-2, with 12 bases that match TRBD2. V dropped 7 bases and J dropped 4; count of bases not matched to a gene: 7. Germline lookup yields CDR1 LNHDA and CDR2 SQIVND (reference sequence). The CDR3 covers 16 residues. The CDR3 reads CASTSSSGRGTGELFF. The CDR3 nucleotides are TGTGCCAGTACATCCTCTAGCGGGAGGGGCACCGGGGAGCTGTTTTTT.

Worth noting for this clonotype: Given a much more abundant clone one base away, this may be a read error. This CDR3 reads CASSRVETVSYEQHF. In DNA form, the CDR3 reads TGTGCCAGCTCCCGCGTGGAGACTGTATCCTACGAGCAGCACTTC. The chain recombines TRBV18 with TRBJ2-7; D is undetermined. The CDR3 is 15 residues long. Germline CDR1 is KGHSH and CDR2 is LQKENI.